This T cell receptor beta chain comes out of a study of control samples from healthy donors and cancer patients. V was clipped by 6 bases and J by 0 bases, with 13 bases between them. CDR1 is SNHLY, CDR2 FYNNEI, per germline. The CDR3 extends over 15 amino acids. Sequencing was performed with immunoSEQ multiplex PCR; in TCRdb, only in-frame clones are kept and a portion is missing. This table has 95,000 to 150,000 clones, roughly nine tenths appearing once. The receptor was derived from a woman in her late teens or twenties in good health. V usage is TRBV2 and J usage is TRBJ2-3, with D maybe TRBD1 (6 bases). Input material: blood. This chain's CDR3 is CASRGTGISTDTQYF. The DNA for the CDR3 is TGTGCCAGCAGGGGAACAGGGATAAGCACAGATACGCAGTATTTT.